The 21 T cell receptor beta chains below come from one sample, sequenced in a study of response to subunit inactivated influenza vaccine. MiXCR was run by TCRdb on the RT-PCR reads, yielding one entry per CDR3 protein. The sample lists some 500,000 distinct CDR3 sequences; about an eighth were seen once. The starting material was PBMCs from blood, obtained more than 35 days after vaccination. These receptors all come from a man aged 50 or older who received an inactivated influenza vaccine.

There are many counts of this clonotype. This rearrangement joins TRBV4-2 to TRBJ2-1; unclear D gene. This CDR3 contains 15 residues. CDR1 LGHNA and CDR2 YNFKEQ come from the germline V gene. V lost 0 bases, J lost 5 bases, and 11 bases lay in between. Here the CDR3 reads CASSQERQRNNEQFF. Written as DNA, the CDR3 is TGTGCCAGCAGCCAAGAGAGGCAGAGGAACAATGAGCAGTTCTTC.

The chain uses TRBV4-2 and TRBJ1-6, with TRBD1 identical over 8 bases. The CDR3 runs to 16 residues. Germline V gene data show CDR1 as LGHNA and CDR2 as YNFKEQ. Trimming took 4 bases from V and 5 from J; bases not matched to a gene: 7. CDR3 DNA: TGTGCCAGCAGCCGAGAGACAGGGGTTGATAATTCACCCCTCCACTTT. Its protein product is CASSRETGVDNSPLHF.

In DNA form, the CDR3 reads TGTGCCAGCAGCTTGGACAGGGGGCGATTCTACGAGCAGTACTTC. This encodes CASSLDRGRFYEQYF. V is TRBV5-4 and J is TRBJ2-7, with TRBD1 matching 9 bases. CDR1 is SGHNT, CDR2 YYREEE, per germline (reference sequence). CDR3 length equals 15 residues. Unmatched junction bases numbered 4, after V lost 0 bases and J lost 3 bases.

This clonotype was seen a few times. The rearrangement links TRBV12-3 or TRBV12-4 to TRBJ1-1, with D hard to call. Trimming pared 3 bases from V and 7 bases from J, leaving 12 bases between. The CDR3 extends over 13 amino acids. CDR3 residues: CASSFGPEDEAFF. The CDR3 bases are TGTGCCAGCAGTTTCGGACCCGAAGATGAAGCTTTCTTT.

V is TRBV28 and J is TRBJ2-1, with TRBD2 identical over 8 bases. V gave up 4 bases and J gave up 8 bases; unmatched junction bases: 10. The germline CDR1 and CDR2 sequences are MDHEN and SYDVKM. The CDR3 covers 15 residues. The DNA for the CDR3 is TGTGCCAGCAGTTCCCCTGGCGGGAGGCCCTATGAGCAGTTCTTC. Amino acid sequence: CASSSPGGRPYEQFF.

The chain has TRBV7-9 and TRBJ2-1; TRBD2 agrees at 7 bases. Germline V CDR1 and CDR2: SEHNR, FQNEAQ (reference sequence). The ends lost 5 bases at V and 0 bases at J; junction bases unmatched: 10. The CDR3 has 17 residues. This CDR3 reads CASSLKPGDYSYNEQFF. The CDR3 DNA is TGTGCCAGCAGCCTCAAACCCGGGGACTACTCCTACAATGAGCAGTTCTTC.

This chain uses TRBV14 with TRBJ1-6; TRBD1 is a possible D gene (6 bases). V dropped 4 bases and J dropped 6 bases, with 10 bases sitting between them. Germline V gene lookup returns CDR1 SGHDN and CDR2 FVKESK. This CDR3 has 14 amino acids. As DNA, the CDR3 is TGTGCCAGCAGCCGGGGGCATACTAATTCACCCCTCCACTTT. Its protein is CASSRGHTNSPLHF.

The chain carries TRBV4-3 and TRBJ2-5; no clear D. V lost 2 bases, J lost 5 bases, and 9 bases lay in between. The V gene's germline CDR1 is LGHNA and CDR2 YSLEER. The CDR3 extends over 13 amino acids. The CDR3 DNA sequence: TGCGCCAGCAGCCAAAATCGTGAGGAGACCCAGTACTTC. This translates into CASSQNREETQYF.

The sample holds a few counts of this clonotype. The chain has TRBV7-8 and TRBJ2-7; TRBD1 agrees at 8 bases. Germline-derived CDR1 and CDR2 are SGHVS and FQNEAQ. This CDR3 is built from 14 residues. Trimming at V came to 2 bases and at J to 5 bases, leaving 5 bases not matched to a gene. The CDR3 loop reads CASSLQGAFHEQYF. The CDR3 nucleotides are TGTGCCAGCAGCTTACAGGGGGCGTTCCACGAGCAGTACTTC.

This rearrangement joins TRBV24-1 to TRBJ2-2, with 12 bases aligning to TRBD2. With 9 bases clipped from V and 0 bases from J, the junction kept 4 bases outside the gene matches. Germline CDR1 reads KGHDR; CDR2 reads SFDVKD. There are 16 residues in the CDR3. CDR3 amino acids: CATSGLAGSNTGELFF. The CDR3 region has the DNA TGTGCCACCTCCGGACTAGCGGGGTCGAACACCGGGGAGCTGTTTTTT.

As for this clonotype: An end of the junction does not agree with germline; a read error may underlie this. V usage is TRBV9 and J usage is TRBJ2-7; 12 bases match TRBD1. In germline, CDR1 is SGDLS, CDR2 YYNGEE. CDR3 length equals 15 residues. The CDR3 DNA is TGTGCCAGGAGCGCCGGGACAGGGGGCAGCTACGAGCAGTACTTC. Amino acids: CARSAGTGGSYEQYF.

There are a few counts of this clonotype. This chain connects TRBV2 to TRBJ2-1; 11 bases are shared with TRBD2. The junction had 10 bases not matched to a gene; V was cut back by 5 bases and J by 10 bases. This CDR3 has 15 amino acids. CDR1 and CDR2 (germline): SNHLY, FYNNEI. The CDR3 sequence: CASSKTSGEIGEQFF. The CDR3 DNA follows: TGTGCCAGCAGTAAGACTAGCGGGGAGATTGGGGAGCAGTTCTTC.

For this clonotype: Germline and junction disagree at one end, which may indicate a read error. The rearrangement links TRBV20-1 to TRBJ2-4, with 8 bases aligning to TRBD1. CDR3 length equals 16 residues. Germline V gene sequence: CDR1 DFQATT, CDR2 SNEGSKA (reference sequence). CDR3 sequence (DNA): TGCTGTGCTAGGGGACAGGAGAAACTAGCCAAAAACATTCAGTACTTC. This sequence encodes CCARGQEKLAKNIQYF.

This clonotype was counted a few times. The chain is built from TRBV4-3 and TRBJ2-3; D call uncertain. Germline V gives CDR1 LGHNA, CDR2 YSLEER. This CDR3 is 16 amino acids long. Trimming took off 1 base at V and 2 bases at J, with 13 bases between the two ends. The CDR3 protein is CASSQVGSGHTDTQYF. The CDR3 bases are TGCGCCAGCAGCCAAGTTGGCTCGGGCCACACAGATACGCAGTATTTT.

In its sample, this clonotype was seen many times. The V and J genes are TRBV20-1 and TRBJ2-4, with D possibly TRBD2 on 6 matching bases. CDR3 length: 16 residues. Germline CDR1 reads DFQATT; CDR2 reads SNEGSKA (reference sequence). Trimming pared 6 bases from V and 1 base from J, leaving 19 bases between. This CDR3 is CSAHPGEPGAKNIQYF. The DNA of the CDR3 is TGCAGTGCCCATCCGGGAGAGCCCGGGGCCAAAAACATTCAGTACTTC.

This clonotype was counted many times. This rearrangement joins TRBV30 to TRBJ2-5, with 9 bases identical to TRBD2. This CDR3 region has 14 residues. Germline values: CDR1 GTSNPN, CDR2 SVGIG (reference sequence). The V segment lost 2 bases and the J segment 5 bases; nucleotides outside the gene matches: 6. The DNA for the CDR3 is TGTGCCTGGAGTTATAGCGGGGGTCGGGAGACCCAGTACTTC. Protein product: CAWSYSGGRETQYF.

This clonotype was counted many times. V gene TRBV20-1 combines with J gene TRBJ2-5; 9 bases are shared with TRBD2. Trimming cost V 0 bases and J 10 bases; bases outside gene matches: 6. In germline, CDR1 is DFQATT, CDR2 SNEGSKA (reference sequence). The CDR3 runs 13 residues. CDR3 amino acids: CSARDGTSYGQYF. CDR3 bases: TGCAGTGCTAGAGATGGGACTAGCTACGGCCAGTACTTC.

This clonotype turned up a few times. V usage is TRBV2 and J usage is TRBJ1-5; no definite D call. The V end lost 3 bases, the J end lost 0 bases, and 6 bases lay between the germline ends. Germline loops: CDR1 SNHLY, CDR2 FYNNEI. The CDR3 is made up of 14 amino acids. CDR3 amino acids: CASSEVVSNQPQHF. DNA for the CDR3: TGTGCCAGCAGTGAGGTAGTTAGCAATCAGCCCCAGCATTTT. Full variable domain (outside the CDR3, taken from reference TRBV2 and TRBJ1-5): EPEVTQTPSHQVTQMGQEVILRCVPISNHLYFYWYRQILGQKVEFLVSFYNNEISEKSEIFDDQFSVERPDGSNFTLKIRSTKLEDSAMYFCASSEVVSNQPQHFGDGTRLSIL.

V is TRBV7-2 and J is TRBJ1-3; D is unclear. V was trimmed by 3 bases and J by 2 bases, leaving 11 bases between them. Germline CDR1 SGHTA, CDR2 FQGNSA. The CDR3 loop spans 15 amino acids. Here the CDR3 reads CASSFAGSTGNTIYF. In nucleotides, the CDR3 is TGTGCCAGCAGCTTCGCGGGGTCAACTGGAAACACCATATATTTT.

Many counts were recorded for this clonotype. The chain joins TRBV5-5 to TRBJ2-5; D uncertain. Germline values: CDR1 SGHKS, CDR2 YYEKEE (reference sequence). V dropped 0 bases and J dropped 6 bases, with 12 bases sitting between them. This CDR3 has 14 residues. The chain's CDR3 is CASSLEAGRKTQYF. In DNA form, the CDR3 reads TGTGCCAGCAGCTTGGAGGCAGGTCGGAAGACCCAGTACTTC.

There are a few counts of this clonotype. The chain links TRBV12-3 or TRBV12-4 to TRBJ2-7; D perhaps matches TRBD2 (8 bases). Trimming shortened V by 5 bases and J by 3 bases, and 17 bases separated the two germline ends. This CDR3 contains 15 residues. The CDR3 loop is CASSSGGGGFYEQYF. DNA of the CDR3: TGTGCCAGCAGTAGCGGGGGAGGGGGCTTCTACGAGCAGTACTTC.